This entry describes one TCR beta chain. The data were obtained in a study of control samples from healthy donors and cancer patients. TCRdb's copy holds only in-frame clones and misses some; the assay was immunoSEQ multiplex PCR. The table lists around 95,000 clones, around 81% of them singletons. Germline V CDR1 and CDR2: LNHDA, SQIVND (reference sequence). With 5 bases removed from V and 1 base from J, the gap between germline ends came to 6 bases. The CDR3 runs to 14 residues. The sample was blood. J is TRBJ2-6 and V is TRBV19; no firm D call. This clonotype originated in a man aged 25 to 40 in good health. The CDR3 coding sequence is TGTGCCAGTAGTTCCGTTTCTGGGGCCAACGTCCTGACTTTC. Its translation: CASSSVSGANVLTF.